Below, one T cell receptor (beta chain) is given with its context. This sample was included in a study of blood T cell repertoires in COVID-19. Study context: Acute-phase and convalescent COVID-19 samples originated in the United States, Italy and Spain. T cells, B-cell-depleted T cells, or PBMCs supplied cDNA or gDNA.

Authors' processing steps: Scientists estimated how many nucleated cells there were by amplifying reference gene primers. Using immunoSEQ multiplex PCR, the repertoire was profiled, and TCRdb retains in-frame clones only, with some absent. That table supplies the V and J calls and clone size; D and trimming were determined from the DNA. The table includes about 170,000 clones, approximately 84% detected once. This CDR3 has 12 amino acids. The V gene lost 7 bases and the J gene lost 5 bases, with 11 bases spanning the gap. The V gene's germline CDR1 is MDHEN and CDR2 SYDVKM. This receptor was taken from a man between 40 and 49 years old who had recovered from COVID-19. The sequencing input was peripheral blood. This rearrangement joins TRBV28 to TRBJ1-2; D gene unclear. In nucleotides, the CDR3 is TGTGCCAGCACCACAACGAAGTATGGCTACACCTTC. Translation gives CASTTTKYGYTF.